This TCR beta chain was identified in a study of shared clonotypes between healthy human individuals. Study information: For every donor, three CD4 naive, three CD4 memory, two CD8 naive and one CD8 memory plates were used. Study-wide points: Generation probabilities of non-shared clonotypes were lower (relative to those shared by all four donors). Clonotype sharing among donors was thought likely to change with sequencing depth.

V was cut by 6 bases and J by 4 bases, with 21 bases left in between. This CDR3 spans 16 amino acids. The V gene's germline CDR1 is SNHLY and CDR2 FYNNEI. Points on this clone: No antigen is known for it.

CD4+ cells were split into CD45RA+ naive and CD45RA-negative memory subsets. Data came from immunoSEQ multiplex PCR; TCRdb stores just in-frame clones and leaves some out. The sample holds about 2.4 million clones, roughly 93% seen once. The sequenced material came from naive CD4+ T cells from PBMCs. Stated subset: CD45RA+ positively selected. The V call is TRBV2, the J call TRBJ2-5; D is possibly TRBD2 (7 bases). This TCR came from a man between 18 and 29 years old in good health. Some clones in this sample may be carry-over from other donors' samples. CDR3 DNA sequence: TGTGCCAGCAGACAGGATGGGGGGGCACGCAGAGAGACCCAGTACTTC. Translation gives CASRQDGGARRETQYF.